Listed here are 13 T cell receptor beta chains from one sample, sequenced in a study of blood T cells in healthy people across ages. A sample-barcoded 5' primer and a J-beta primer mix were used in a second PCR of roughly 7 to 11 cycles. Each CDR3 protein gets one entry after TCRdb re-called the 5' RACE reads with MiXCR. The repertoire consists of about 1,400,000 distinct CDR3 sequences, with approximately 42% occurring once and the leading ten covering 7.9%. Source material: blood. Receptors were obtained from a woman under 30 in good health.

The chain links TRBV20-1 to TRBJ1-5, with TRBD1 identical over 8 bases. The germline V gene encodes CDR1 DFQATT and CDR2 SNEGSKA (reference sequence). This CDR3 region has 14 residues. Trimming at V came to 5 bases and at J to 2 bases, leaving 5 bases not matched to a gene. Here the CDR3 DNA reads TGCAGTGCTTTGGACAGGGCTGGCAATCAGCCCCAGCATTTT. Protein product: CSALDRAGNQPQHF.

V gene TRBV20-1 combines with J gene TRBJ2-7, with a weak D call TRBD2 (6 bases). The V gene's germline CDR1 is DFQATT and CDR2 SNEGSKA (reference sequence). V shed 4 bases and J shed 3 bases, with 19 bases lying between them. This CDR3 has 15 residues. CDR3 bases: TGCAGTGCTACACGCCCCGGGCGGGGAAACTACGAGCAGTACTTC. Protein sequence: CSATRPGRGNYEQYF.

This clonotype was seen many times. The chain has TRBV2 and TRBJ2-7; TRBD1 might be the D (5 bases). CDR3 size: 12 residues. Trimming took off 8 bases at V and 2 bases at J, with 10 bases between the two ends. Germline-derived CDR1 and CDR2 are SNHLY and FYNNEI. This CDR3 is CASGAFPYEQYF. The CDR3 DNA follows: TGTGCCAGCGGGGCCTTCCCCTACGAGCAGTACTTC.

This clonotype was picked up one time. J is TRBJ1-1 and V is TRBV6-1; D ambiguous. Germline V gene sequence: CDR1 MNHNS, CDR2 SASEGT. The CDR3 loop spans 12 amino acids. V lost 8 bases, J lost 4 bases, and 11 bases lay in between. The CDR3 nucleotides are TGTGCCAGCCATGGGGTGTCCACTGAAGCTTTCTTT. This translates into CASHGVSTEAFF.

The rearrangement links TRBV21-1 to TRBJ1-1; whether TRBD1, the table's D call, matches the DNA was not checked. TRBV21-1 constitutes a pseudogene. The CDR3 has 15 residues. The CDR3 region is CATLTGGERNTEAFF. CDR3 DNA sequence: TGTGCCACCTTGACGGGGGGAGAACGAAACACTGAAGCTTTCTTT.

The J gene is TRBJ2-4, the V gene TRBV12-3 or TRBV12-4; TRBD2 matches at 9 bases. V shed 6 bases, J shed 5 bases, and the junction held 8 bases outside the gene matches. The CDR3 consists of 15 residues. CDR3 sequence (DNA): TGTGCCAGCAGCTCCCAGGCGGGGGGGCAAAACATTCAGTACTTC. This codes for CASSSQAGGQNIQYF.

This clonotype turned up a few times. V gene TRBV12-3 or TRBV12-4 combines with J gene TRBJ1-1, with D perhaps matching TRBD1 (5 bases). The CDR3 contains 14 residues. V gave up 3 bases and J gave up 1 base, with 9 bases separating them. The CDR3 coding sequence is TGTGCCAGCAGTTTGGGGGTCCAGAACACTGAAGCTTTCTTT. The encoded protein is CASSLGVQNTEAFF.

This clonotype was counted between two and nine times. This chain connects TRBV6-5 to TRBJ2-7; 9 nucleotides line up with TRBD2. Germline CDR1 is MNHEY and CDR2 is SVGAGI. The CDR3 totals 14 residues. V shed 4 bases, J shed 7 bases, and the junction held 8 bases outside the gene matches. The DNA for the CDR3 is TGTGCCAGCAGTTCATTAGCGGGGGTAGTGGAGCAGTACTTC. It codes for CASSSLAGVVEQYF.

A few counts support this clonotype. The rearrangement joins TRBV7-2 to TRBJ2-7; D uncertain. Germline V CDR1 and CDR2: SGHTA, FQGNSA. This CDR3 has 15 amino acids. The germline V and J ends were trimmed by 1 base and 3 bases, with 13 bases remaining between them. The CDR3 sequence: CASSLVPGGVYEQYF. Written as DNA, the CDR3 is TGTGCCAGCAGCTTAGTTCCAGGTGGAGTCTACGAGCAGTACTTC.

V usage is TRBV7-2 and J usage is TRBJ2-7; no firm D call. The CDR3 runs to 12 residues. Trimming shortened V by 5 bases and J by 6 bases, and 11 bases separated the two germline ends. The germline V gene encodes CDR1 SGHTA and CDR2 FQGNSA. CDR3 in DNA: TGTGCCAGCAGCCCAAGTGCTCGCGAGCAGTACTTC. Its protein product is CASSPSAREQYF.

The V and J genes are TRBV20-1 and TRBJ2-3; D unresolved. This CDR3 has 14 residues. Trimming pared 4 bases from V and 0 bases from J, leaving 11 bases between. The V gene's germline CDR1 is DFQATT and CDR2 SNEGSKA (reference sequence). The CDR3 coding sequence is TGCAGTGCTACCGTAGGTTGGAGCACAGATACGCAGTATTTT. It codes for CSATVGWSTDTQYF.

This clonotype showed up just a few times. An end of the junction does not agree with germline; a read error may underlie this. CDR3 loop: CASSSEGNIQNF. CDR3 coding DNA: TGCGCCAGCAGCTCAGAGGGAAACATTCAGAACTTC. The J gene is TRBJ2-7, the V gene TRBV5-1; D is perhaps TRBD2 (5 bases). The germline gives CDR1 SGHRS, CDR2 YFSETQ. This CDR3 contains 12 residues.

V gene TRBV27 combines with J gene TRBJ2-5; D not resolved. This CDR3 comprises 12 residues. Trimming cost V 7 bases and J 7 bases, with 13 bases left between them. Germline V CDR1 and CDR2: MNHEY, SMNVEV (reference sequence). CDR3 protein: CASIDLFRTQYF. CDR3 sequence (DNA): TGTGCCAGCATTGACTTGTTTAGGACCCAGTACTTC.